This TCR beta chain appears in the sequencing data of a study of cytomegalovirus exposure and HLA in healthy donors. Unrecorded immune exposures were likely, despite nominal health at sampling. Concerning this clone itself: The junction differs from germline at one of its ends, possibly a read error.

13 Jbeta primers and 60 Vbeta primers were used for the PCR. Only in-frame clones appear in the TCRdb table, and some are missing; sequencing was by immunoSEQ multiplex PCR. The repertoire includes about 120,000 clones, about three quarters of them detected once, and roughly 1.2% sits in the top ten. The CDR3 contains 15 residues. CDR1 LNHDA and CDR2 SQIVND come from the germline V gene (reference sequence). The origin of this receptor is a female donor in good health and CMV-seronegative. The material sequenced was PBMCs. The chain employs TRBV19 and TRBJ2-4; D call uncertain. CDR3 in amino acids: CASSKELYAKNSQYF. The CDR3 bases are TGTGCCAGTAGTAAGGAATTGTATGCCAAAAACAGTCAGTACTTC.